Listed below are T cell receptor beta chains from one sample, sequenced in a study of T-cell memory formation after mild COVID-19. Via MiXCR, TCRdb re-called the 5' RACE reads, giving one row per CDR3 protein. The sample lists 540,000 or so distinct CDR3 sequences; approximately 20% were seen once. The sequencing sample was made of PBMCs or a T cell subset sorted from them (not recorded which). Source of these receptors: an adult woman who had mild COVID-19 (a few samples of this study predate the infection). Cell type and time point are not known. CDR3s include the opening cysteine and the closing phenylalanine or tryptophan. A D gene is named only where the DNA matches it firmly. Clone size is shown for a subset of rows, as once, few, many or a class of expanded clone.

>14|TRBV27|-|TRBJ2-1|-
CASSLSGRVNEQFF
TGTGCCAGCAGTTTATCCGGCCGCGTCAATGAGCAGTTCTTC
>14|TRBV12-3/TRBV12-4|-|TRBJ2-5|TRBD1
CASRLTGGAETQYF
TGTGCCAGCAGATTAACAGGGGGCGCGGAGACCCAGTACTTC
>17|TRBV7-9|few|TRBJ2-7|TRBD1
CAVLPWGQGSSLDEQYF
TGTGCCGTCCTCCCTTGGGGACAGGGCTCCTCTCTCGACGAGCAGTACTTC
>13|TRBV7-8|few|TRBJ2-1|-
CASSQPGANEQFF
TGTGCCAGCAGCCAACCCGGGGCTAATGAGCAGTTCTTC
>15|TRBV27|-|TRBJ2-7|TRBD2
CASSSGLAGVGEQYF
TGTGCCAGCAGTTCGGGACTAGCGGGAGTGGGTGAGCAGTACTTC
>12|TRBV12-3/TRBV12-4|-|TRBJ1-2|-
CASRGLSYGYTF
TGTGCCAGTAGGGGACTGAGCTATGGCTACACCTTC
>13|TRBV30|few|TRBJ2-7|-
CAWSGTASYEQYF
TGTGCCTGGAGTGGGACAGCGTCCTACGAGCAGTACTTC
>14|TRBV5-1|-|TRBJ2-3|-
CASSSQGTQDTQYF
TGCGCCAGCAGCTCACAGGGAACCCAAGATACGCAGTATTTT
>16|TRBV4-2|few|TRBJ1-2|-
CASSQDYTGAGYGYTF
TGTGCCAGCAGCCAAGATTATACGGGGGCAGGTTATGGCTACACCTTC
>16|TRBV7-3|few|TRBJ2-2|TRBD1
CASSSYEGANAGELFF
TGTGCCAGCAGCTCGTACGAGGGGGCGAATGCCGGGGAGCTGTTTTTT
>13|TRBV30|-|TRBJ1-2|TRBD1
CAWSRQGASGYTF
TGTGCCTGGAGTAGACAGGGAGCCAGTGGCTACACCTTC
>14|TRBV12-3/TRBV12-4|-|TRBJ1-2|TRBD1
CASRYGTGSDGYTF
TGTGCCAGCAGGTACGGGACAGGGAGCGATGGCTACACCTTC
>16|TRBV12-3/TRBV12-4|few|TRBJ2-3|TRBD1
CASSPRDRGPTDTQYF
TGTGCCAGCAGTCCTCGGGACAGGGGGCCCACAGATACGCAGTATTTT
>13|TRBV12-3/TRBV12-4|-|TRBJ2-4|-
CASSSRQGDIQYF
TGTGCCAGCAGTTCCCGGCAGGGAGACATTCAGTACTTC
>19|TRBV24-1|few|TRBJ1-5|-
CATSDSGGGGMGSNQPQHF
TGTGCCACCAGTGATTCCGGGGGAGGGGGTATGGGTAGCAATCAGCCCCAGCATTTT
>15|TRBV5-1|few|TRBJ2-1|TRBD2
CASSSAGGWYNEQFF
TGCGCCAGCAGCTCTGCGGGAGGTTGGTACAATGAGCAGTTCTTC
>12|TRBV29-1|-|TRBJ2-7|-
CSVATGSYEQYF
TGCAGCGTCGCGACGGGGAGTTACGAGCAGTACTTC
>14|TRBV5-1|-|TRBJ2-5|TRBD2
CASSSAGGYETQYF
TGCGCCAGCAGCTCGGCGGGGGGGTACGAGACCCAGTACTTC
>15|TRBV4-1|-|TRBJ2-7|-
CASSQASAGTYEQYF
TGCGCCAGCAGCCAAGCGTCAGCAGGAACCTACGAGCAGTACTTC
>15|TRBV27|many|TRBJ2-1|TRBD2
CASSPPLAGHNEQFF
TGTGCCAGCAGTCCGCCACTAGCGGGACACAATGAGCAGTTCTTC
>15|TRBV4-2|-|TRBJ1-2|-
CASSQDLGSVRGYTF
TGTGCCAGCAGCCAAGATCTGGGCAGCGTGCGTGGCTACACCTTC
>12|TRBV12-3/TRBV12-4|-|TRBJ1-1|TRBD1
CASSAGQGRAFF
TGTGCCAGCAGTGCCGGACAGGGTCGAGCTTTCTTT
>14|TRBV20-1|few|TRBJ2-7|-
CSARGGEDYGEQYF
TGCAGTGCTAGAGGAGGAGAGGACTACGGCGAGCAGTACTTC
>13|TRBV7-2|many|TRBJ2-3|-
CASSLGSVDTQYF
TGTGCCAGCAGCTTAGGATCGGTGGATACGCAGTATTTT
>14|TRBV7-9|-|TRBJ1-1|-
CASSSRDPNTEAFF
TGTGCCAGCAGCTCACGGGACCCGAACACTGAAGCTTTCTTT
>13|TRBV20-1|few|TRBJ2-5|TRBD2
CSYSGSPQETQYF
TGCAGTTATAGCGGGAGCCCTCAAGAGACCCAGTACTTC
>14|TRBV5-6|few|TRBJ1-2|-
CASSLLDRAYGYTF
TGTGCCAGCAGCTTGTTGGACAGAGCCTATGGCTACACCTTC
>14|TRBV30|-|TRBJ1-5|TRBD1
CAWSGQGGNQPQHF
TGTGCCTGGAGCGGACAGGGGGGAAATCAGCCCCAGCATTTT
>15|TRBV24-1|-|TRBJ2-1|-
CATSTRERGDNEQFF
TGTGCCACCAGCACGAGGGAGAGGGGAGACAATGAGCAGTTCTTC
>12|TRBV5-6|-|TRBJ2-1|-
CASSLRGGISVF
TGTGCCAGCAGCTTGAGAGGAGGGATCTCGGTCTTC
>15|TRBV7-9|few|TRBJ2-5|-
CASSLVRPASETQYF
TGTGCCAGCAGCTTAGTTCGGCCAGCCTCAGAGACCCAGTACTTC
>15|TRBV15|few|TRBJ1-5|-
CATSRDMDYNQPQHF
TGTGCCACCAGCAGAGATATGGATTACAATCAGCCCCAGCATTTT
>15|TRBV5-1|many|TRBJ2-1|-
CASSPEGRSYNEQFF
TGCGCCAGCAGCCCGGAGGGACGCTCCTACAATGAGCAGTTCTTC
>12|TRBV29-1|-|TRBJ2-2|-
CSTRRDTGELFF
TGCAGCACAAGGAGGGACACCGGGGAGCTGTTTTTT
>13|TRBV29-1|few|TRBJ2-4|-
CSVEYEAKNIQYF
TGCAGCGTTGAATATGAAGCCAAAAACATTCAGTACTTC